This TCR beta chain was sequenced during a study of tumor-infiltrating lymphocytes in primary liver carcinoma. In the study overall: The patients, men and women alike, were aged 30 to 69 years. Sequencing of the samples generated roughly 3.65 to 7.5 million productive TCRbeta reads, with similar yields across tissue types. Study observations and caveats: Overlap in tumor-adjacent and tumor-blood pairs fell below that of tumor region pairs.

Points on this clonotype: Its specificity is not known. One end of the junction varies from germline; a read error may be responsible.

Germline V gene sequence: CDR1 SGHNT, CDR2 YENEEA. The CDR3 consists of 17 residues. Co-extraction of RNA and DNA was performed on roughly 20-34 mg of unsorted bulk tissue. Each participant had primary liver carcinoma, and surgical resection was the treatment. Priming with a constant-region primer yielded TCR beta cDNA from 400 to 500 ng total RNA. Slightly modified ARM-PCR served as the procedure for the TCR beta libraries. These libraries came from three rounds of nested multiplex PCR. Primers for the first two PCR rounds were TRBV1-TRBV30 forward primers and a C-beta reverse primer (around 10 cycles per round). Each CDR3 protein is one row after TCRdb ran MiXCR on the multiplex PCR reads. The repertoire holds around 100,000 distinct CDR3 sequences, with about three quarters as singletons.

Sequencing input: liver tumor tissue from sampling region 5. Subset here: tumor region T5, tumor centre. This receptor was taken from a woman aged 55-70 years with primary liver carcinoma and hepatitis B virus infection. V is TRBV11-3 and J is TRBJ2-5, with 10 bases lining up with TRBD2. Here the CDR3 DNA reads TGTGGCAGCAGCCGCCTCCAAACAGCGGGAGGGTGGGAGACCCAGTACTTC. This translates into CGSSRLQTAGGWETQYF.